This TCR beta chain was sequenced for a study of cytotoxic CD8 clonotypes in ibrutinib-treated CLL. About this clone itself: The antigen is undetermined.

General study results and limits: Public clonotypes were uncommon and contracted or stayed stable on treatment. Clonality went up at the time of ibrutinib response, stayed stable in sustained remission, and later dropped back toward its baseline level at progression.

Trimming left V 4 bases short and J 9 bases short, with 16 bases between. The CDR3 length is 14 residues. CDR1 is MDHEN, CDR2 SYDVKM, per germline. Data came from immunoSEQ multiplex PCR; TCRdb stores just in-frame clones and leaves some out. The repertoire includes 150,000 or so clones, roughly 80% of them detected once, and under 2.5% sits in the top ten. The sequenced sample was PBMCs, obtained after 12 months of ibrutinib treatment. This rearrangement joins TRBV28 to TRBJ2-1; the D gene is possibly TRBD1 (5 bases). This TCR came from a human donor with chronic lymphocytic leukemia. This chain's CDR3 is CASSSEQGYGEQFF. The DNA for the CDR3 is TGTGCCAGCAGTTCCGAGCAGGGTTATGGTGAGCAGTTCTTC.